In this sample, the clone carrying this T cell receptor (beta chain) turned up many times. Its antigen is unidentified. The sample comes from a study of CD8 T cells in ankylosing spondylitis. TCRdb itself ran the 5' RACE reads through MiXCR, one entry per CDR3 protein. The table lists 210,000 or so distinct CDR3 sequences, less than 9.5% of them singletons. Study results and caveats: A TCR beta motif of fewer than 10 highly homologous variants seemed to mark ankylosing spondylitis blood.

Germline V CDR1 and CDR2: SGHTA, FQGNSA. This CDR3 has 15 amino acids. Trimming removed 5 bases from V and 1 base from J, with 13 bases in between. The chain is built from TRBV7-2 and TRBJ2-3; either TRBD1 or TRBD2 may supply D (5 bases each). The receptor comes from a female donor with ankylosing spondylitis or in good health (not recorded which). The sample was blood, either unsorted or a sorted T cell fraction (not recorded which). For the CDR3, the DNA is TGTGCCAGCAGCCTCAATTCGGGGCGCACAGATACGCAGTATTTT. Protein sequence: CASSLNSGRTDTQYF.